This TCR beta chain was captured by sequencing in a study of blood T cell repertoires in COVID-19. At the level of the study: COVID-19 samples from acute and convalescent phases originated in the United States, Italy and Spain. In each case, the material was cDNA or gDNA derived from T cells, B-cell-depleted T cells, or PBMCs.

Seattle's enrolled individuals joined amid active infection and were then monitored longitudinally. This clone was picked up a small number of times. The J segment lost 5 bases and the V segment lost 3 bases, leaving 2 bases of the junction unmatched. Germline V gives CDR1 GTSNPN, CDR2 SVGIG (reference sequence). The CDR3 contains 13 residues. Per the authors' pipeline: Reference gene primer amplification gave estimated nucleated cell counts. TCRdb's copy holds only in-frame clones and misses some; the assay was immunoSEQ multiplex PCR. V, J and clone size derive from that table, while D and trimming were established from the DNA sequence. This table has hundreds of thousands of clones, around nine tenths appearing once.

The specimen sequenced was peripheral blood. The chain carries TRBV30 and TRBJ1-5, with 9 positions matching TRBD1. The TCR sequence derives from a woman aged 25-40 years with COVID-19, enrolled during active disease. CDR3 loop: CAWRGQGDQPQHF. The CDR3 DNA sequence: TGTGCCTGGAGGGGACAGGGCGATCAGCCCCAGCATTTT. The full variable domain, completed using reference TRBV30 and TRBJ1-5, is SQTIHQWPATLVQPVGSPLSLECTVEGTSNPNLYWYRQAAGRGLQLLFYSVGIGQISSEVPQNLSASRPQDRQFILSSKKLLLSDSGFYLCAWRGQGDQPQHFGDGTRLSIL.